Below, 18 T cell receptor beta chains from the same sample are listed, as sequenced in a study of post-analysis software for immune sequencing data. Study-level findings and limits: Relative to controls, patients had five TRBV segments at higher frequency, with TRBV5-6, TRBV5-1 and TRBV20-1 among these.

Unique molecular identifiers were carried by the TCR beta cDNA libraries. TCRdb reanalysed the PCR reads using MiXCR and keeps one entry per CDR3 protein. The sample holds 700,000 to 900,000 distinct CDR3 sequences, 35% to 55% seen once. Antigens of these TCRs are unknown. The material sequenced was blood. The receptors were gathered from a girl aged 10 to 17 with multiple sclerosis.

This clonotype has a handful of counts. The chain couples TRBV6-5 to TRBJ2-5; no definite D call. Germline V gene data show CDR1 as MNHEY and CDR2 as SVGAGI. This CDR3 contains 14 residues. The germline V and J ends were trimmed by 3 bases and 5 bases, with 13 bases remaining between them. The chain's CDR3 is CASSYSVTSETQYF. In nucleotides, the CDR3 is TGTGCCAGCAGTTATTCCGTGACCTCGGAGACCCAGTACTTC.

The chain is built from TRBV20-1 and TRBJ2-5, with TRBD2 identical over 8 bases. There are 10 residues in the CDR3. Germline assignment: CDR1 DFQATT and CDR2 SNEGSKA (reference sequence). J gave up 11 bases and V 6 bases, and 5 bases lay outside the gene matches. Here the CDR3 reads CSAAGGEQYF. CDR3 bases: TGCAGTGCCGCGGGGGGAGAGCAGTACTTC.

V is TRBV7-9 and J is TRBJ2-1; D not certain. The CDR3 runs 13 residues. Between the trimmed V and J ends, which lost 5 bases and 7 bases, there was a span of 12 bases. Per germline, CDR1 SEHNR and CDR2 FQNEAQ (reference sequence). As DNA, the CDR3 is TGTGCCAGCAGCCCAGGCGTTGGGAATGAGCAGTTCTTC. Amino acid sequence: CASSPGVGNEQFF.

This clonotype came up a few times. This chain uses TRBV3-1 with TRBJ2-7; no clear D. The CDR3 contains 13 residues. Trimming cost V 4 bases and J 6 bases, with 13 bases left between them. CDR1 is LGHDT and CDR2 is YNNKEL in the germline V gene (reference sequence). The CDR3 loop is CASSPATLGEQYF. The CDR3 DNA sequence: TGTGCCAGCAGCCCCGCCACCTTGGGCGAGCAGTACTTC.

Comment on this clonotype: At one boundary the junction diverges from the germline segment, which might be a read error. V and J are TRBV7-9 and TRBJ2-4, with TRBD2 matching 7 bases. CDR1 is SEHNR, CDR2 FQNEAQ, per germline (reference sequence). The CDR3 has 14 amino acids. The CDR3 DNA sequence: TGTGCCAGCGGCCCGGGGACTACACAAGAGACCCAGTACTTT. This encodes CASGPGTTQETQYF. Full variable domain (rest looked up from reference TRBV7-9 and TRBJ2-4): DTGVSQNPRHKITKRGQNVTFRCDPISEHNRLYWYRQTLGQGPEFLTYFQNEAQLEKSRLLSDRFSAERPKGSFSTLEIQRTEQGDSAMYLCASGPGTTQETQYFGAGTRLSVL.

The rearrangement links TRBV29-1 to TRBJ1-2; possible D gene TRBD1, 6 bases. CDR1 SQVTM and CDR2 ANQGSEA come from the germline V gene. The ends were cut back, 5 bases at V and 4 bases at J, with 20 bases in the middle. The CDR3 length is 15 residues. This CDR3 reads CSVNPSGTRGYGYTF. The DNA for the CDR3 is TGCAGCGTTAACCCATCGGGGACCAGGGGCTATGGCTACACCTTC.

In this sample, this clonotype turned up a few times. V is TRBV5-6 and J is TRBJ2-3, with a tentative D call TRBD2 (6 bases). Germline V gene sequence: CDR1 SGHDT, CDR2 YYEEEE. The V and J ends lost 0 bases and 6 bases respectively, with 20 bases between them. The CDR3 covers 17 residues. The CDR3 DNA reads TGTGCCAGCAGCTTGGACCGCGCGGTCAGTGGGAGGGATACGCAGTATTTT. It specifies CASSLDRAVSGRDTQYF.

The J gene is TRBJ2-5, the V gene TRBV5-5, with TRBD1 matching over 7 bases. CDR3 length: 14 amino acids. Germline V gene data show CDR1 as SGHKS and CDR2 as YYEKEE (reference sequence). V dropped 5 bases and J dropped 5; count of bases not matched to a gene: 9. CDR3 coding DNA: TGTGCCAGCAGGACAGGGCCAAGAGCGGAGACCCAGTACTTC. Protein product: CASRTGPRAETQYF. Using reference TRBV5-5 and TRBJ2-5 for the parts outside the CDR3, the full variable domain is DAGVTQSPTHLIKTRGQQVTLRCSPISGHKSVSWYQQVLGQGPQFIFQYYEKEERGRGNFPDRFSARQFPNYSSELNVNALLLGDSALYLCASRTGPRAETQYFGPGTRLLVL.

The gene calls are TRBV5-1 and TRBJ2-7; 7 nucleotides align to TRBD2. Per germline, CDR1 SGHRS and CDR2 YFSETQ. This CDR3 has 13 residues. V was clipped by 2 bases and J by 6 bases; unmatched bases: 5. CDR3 region: CASSFAREGEQYF. The CDR3 region has the DNA TGCGCCAGCAGCTTTGCCAGGGAGGGCGAGCAGTACTTC.

The chain carries TRBV7-2 and TRBJ2-4; D possibly corresponds to TRBD2 (5 bases). V was clipped by 1 base and J by 6 bases, with 13 bases between them. This CDR3 comprises 15 residues. The germline V gene encodes CDR1 SGHTA and CDR2 FQGNSA. The CDR3 DNA follows: TGTGCCAGCAGCTTAGAGGCAGGAGGAGGAAACATTCAGTACTTC. This gives the protein CASSLEAGGGNIQYF.

The chain joins TRBV24-1 to TRBJ2-1; the match to TRBD2 covers 13 bases. CDR1 is KGHDR, CDR2 SFDVKD, per germline. CDR3 length: 19 amino acids. V lost 4 bases to trimming and J lost 0 bases; unmatched junction nucleotides: 8. The CDR3 is CATSEGTSGTPSSYNEQFF. The CDR3 DNA is TGTGCCACCAGTGAGGGGACTAGCGGGACCCCGAGCTCCTACAATGAGCAGTTCTTC.

The chain joins TRBV11-1 to TRBJ2-6; no firm D call. V lost 1 base and J 2 bases, leaving 9 bases between the germline ends. Germline V gene data show CDR1 as SGHAT and CDR2 as FQDESV (reference sequence). The CDR3 length is 16 residues. The CDR3 loop is CASSLGPRTGANVLTF. The CDR3 DNA sequence: TGTGCCAGCAGCTTAGGGCCTCGGACTGGGGCCAACGTCCTGACTTTC.

This clonotype occurred a few times. The chain links TRBV6-5 to TRBJ2-3, with no clear D. V lost 4 bases to trimming and J lost 2 bases, with 19 bases between them. The CDR3 has 17 residues. Germline CDR1 is MNHEY and CDR2 is SVGAGI. The CDR3 region is CASSSTDGWPYTDTQYF. DNA of the CDR3: TGTGCCAGCAGTTCGACCGACGGATGGCCCTACACAGATACGCAGTATTTT.

This chain joins TRBV7-2 and TRBJ2-2, with TRBD2 identical over 9 bases. Germline CDR1 reads SGHTA; CDR2 reads FQGNSA. The CDR3 is 16 amino acids. V was pared by 3 bases and J by 4 bases, with 6 bases of the junction left unmatched. The CDR3 sequence: CASSLWAGGSTGELFF. The CDR3 region has the DNA TGTGCCAGCAGCTTGTGGGCGGGAGGGAGCACCGGGGAGCTGTTTTTT.

The chain uses TRBV5-5 and TRBJ1-6; D might be TRBD1 (5 bases). This CDR3 region has 16 residues. Trimming removed 1 base from V and 4 bases from J, with 12 bases in between. Germline V CDR1 and CDR2: SGHKS, YYEKEE (reference sequence). Here the CDR3 DNA reads TGTGCCAGCAGCTTGTGGATCGACAGTTATAATTCACCCCTCCACTTT. Protein product: CASSLWIDSYNSPLHF.

The genes are TRBV29-1 and TRBJ2-1; 9 positions match TRBD1. J lost 6 bases, V lost 2 bases, and 5 bases had no gene match. The germline CDR1 and CDR2 sequences are SQVTM and ANQGSEA. CDR3 length: 14 amino acids. This chain's CDR3 is CSVERTGVRNEQFF. CDR3 DNA: TGCAGCGTTGAACGGACAGGGGTCCGCAATGAGCAGTTCTTC.

The chain carries TRBV30 and TRBJ2-5, with D perhaps matching TRBD1 (6 bases). Gene TRBJ2-7 matches the end of the DNA better, so the J call may be wrong. The CDR3 contains 13 residues. Germline V lookup: CDR1 GTSNPN, CDR2 SVGIG (reference sequence). The CDR3 reads CAWSADSGYEQYF. The CDR3 nucleotides read TGTGCCTGGAGTGCGGACAGTGGGTACGAGCAGTACTTC.

This sequence joins TRBV20-1 and TRBJ2-4; 8 bases are shared with TRBD1. The CDR3 has 14 amino acids. CDR1 and CDR2 from the germline V gene are DFQATT and SNEGSKA (reference sequence). Trimming cost V 3 bases and J 13 bases; bases outside gene matches: 14. CDR3: CSARTGTGLAEQYF. The CDR3 nucleotides are TGCAGTGCTAGGACCGGGACAGGCCTTGCGGAGCAGTACTTC.